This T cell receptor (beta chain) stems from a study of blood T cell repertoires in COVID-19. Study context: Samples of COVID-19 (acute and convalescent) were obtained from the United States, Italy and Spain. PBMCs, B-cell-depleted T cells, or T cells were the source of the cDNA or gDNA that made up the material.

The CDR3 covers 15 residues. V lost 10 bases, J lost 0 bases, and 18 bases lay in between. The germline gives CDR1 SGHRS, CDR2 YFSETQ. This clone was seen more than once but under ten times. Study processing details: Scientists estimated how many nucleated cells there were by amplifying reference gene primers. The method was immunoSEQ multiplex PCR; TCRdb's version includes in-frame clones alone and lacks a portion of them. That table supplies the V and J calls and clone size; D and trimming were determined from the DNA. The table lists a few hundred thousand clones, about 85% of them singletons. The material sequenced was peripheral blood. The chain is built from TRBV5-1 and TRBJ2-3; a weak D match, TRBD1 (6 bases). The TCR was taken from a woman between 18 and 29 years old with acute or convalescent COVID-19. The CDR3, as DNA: TGCGCCTGCCGTCGGGACATTTCTAGCACAGATACGCAGTATTTT. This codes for CACRRDISSTDTQYF. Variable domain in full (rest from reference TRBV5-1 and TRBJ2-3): KAGVTQTPRYLIKTRGQQVTLSCSPISGHRSVSWYQQTPGQGLQFLFEYFSETQRNKGNFPGRFSGRQFSNSRSEMNVSTLELGDSALYLCACRRDISSTDTQYFGPGTRLTVL.